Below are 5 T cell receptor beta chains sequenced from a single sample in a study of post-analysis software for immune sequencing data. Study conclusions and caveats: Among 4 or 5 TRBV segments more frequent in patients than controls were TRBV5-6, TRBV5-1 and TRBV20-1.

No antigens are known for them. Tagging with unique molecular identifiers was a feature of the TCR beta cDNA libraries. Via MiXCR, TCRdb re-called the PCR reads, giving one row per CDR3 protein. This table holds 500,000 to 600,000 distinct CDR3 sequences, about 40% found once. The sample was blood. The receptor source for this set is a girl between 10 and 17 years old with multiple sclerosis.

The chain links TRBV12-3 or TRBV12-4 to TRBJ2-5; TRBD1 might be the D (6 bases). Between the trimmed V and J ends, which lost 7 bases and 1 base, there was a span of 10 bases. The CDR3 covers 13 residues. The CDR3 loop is CASTGQIQETQYF. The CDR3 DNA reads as TGTGCCAGCACCGGACAGATCCAAGAGACCCAGTACTTC.

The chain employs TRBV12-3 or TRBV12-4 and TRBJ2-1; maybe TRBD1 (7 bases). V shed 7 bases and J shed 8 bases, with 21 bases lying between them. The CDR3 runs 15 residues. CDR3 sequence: CASMHRGTVNDEQFF. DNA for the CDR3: TGTGCCAGCATGCACCGCGGGACAGTAAATGATGAGCAGTTCTTC.

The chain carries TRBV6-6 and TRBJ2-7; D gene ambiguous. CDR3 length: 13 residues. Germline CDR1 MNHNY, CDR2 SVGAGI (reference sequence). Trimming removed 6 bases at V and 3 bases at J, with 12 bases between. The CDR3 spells CASRDSGGYEQYF. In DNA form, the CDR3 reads TGTGCCAGCAGAGACTCTGGCGGCTACGAGCAGTACTTC.

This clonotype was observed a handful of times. As DNA, the CDR3 is TGTGCCAGCAGTTACTCGACGGGGCCCGATAGAGCTACGCAGTATTTT. This codes for CASSYSTGPDRATQYF. The chain combines TRBV6-2 or TRBV6-3 with TRBJ2-3; D is perhaps TRBD1 or TRBD2 (5 bases each). From germline, CDR1 is MNHEY and CDR2 SVGEGT. The germline V and J ends were trimmed by 0 bases and 8 bases, with 18 bases remaining between them. The CDR3 has 16 residues.

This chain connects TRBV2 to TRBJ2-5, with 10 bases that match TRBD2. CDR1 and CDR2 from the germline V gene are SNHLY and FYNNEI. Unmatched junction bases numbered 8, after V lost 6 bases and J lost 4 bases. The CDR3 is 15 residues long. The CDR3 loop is CASRKISGRVETQYF. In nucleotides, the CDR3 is TGTGCCAGCAGAAAGATAAGCGGGAGGGTAGAGACCCAGTACTTC.